Listed below are T cell receptor beta chains from one sample, sequenced in a study of identical twins. TCRdb re-derived calls from the 5' RACE reads in MiXCR, one entry per CDR3 protein. Here the sample spans roughly 1.6 million distinct CDR3 sequences, less than 40% being singletons. Sequenced material: cord blood. The receptors were sampled from a newborn girl in good health. Both conserved end residues are part of each CDR3. D genes are given only for firm matches. Expanded clones are given a class, and other clones once, few, many or no size at all.

v_gene	abundance	j_gene	d_gene	CDR3nt	CDR3aa
TRBV3-1	.	TRBJ2-3	.	TGTGCCAGCAGCCAAGATTGGCCAACCGAAGACTCTAGCACAGATACGCAGTATTTT	CASSQDWPTEDSSTDTQYF
TRBV5-1	.	TRBJ2-6	.	TGCGCCAGCAGCGCGCCCCAGGGACCCGGGGCCAACGTCCTGACTTTC	CASSAPQGPGANVLTF
TRBV20-1	few	TRBJ1-6	TRBD1	TGCAGTGCTAGTTACAGGGGGAGAGGAGCATATAATTCACCCCTCCACTTT	CSASYRGRGAYNSPLHF
TRBV27	many	TRBJ2-7	TRBD2	TGTGCCAGCAGTTTAGGCGGGAGGGCCTACGAGCAGTACTTC	CASSLGGRAYEQYF
TRBV10-3	.	TRBJ2-7	TRBD2	TGTGCCATCAGCGAAATCGGGGGGTCCTACAATGAGCAGTACTTC	CAISEIGGSYNEQYF
TRBV20-1	.	TRBJ2-5	TRBD2	TGCAGTGCGTGTGGGGGAGGGCCCTCAGAGACCCAGTACTTC	CSACGGGPSETQYF
TRBV27	.	TRBJ2-3	.	TGTGCCAGCAGTGACCGGGACGACGTCACAGATACGCAGTATTTT	CASSDRDDVTDTQYF
TRBV11-1	.	TRBJ2-2	.	TGTGCCAGCAGCTTAGATACTACAGGAGCCGGGGAGCTGTTTTTT	CASSLDTTGAGELFF
TRBV11-2	.	TRBJ1-1	.	TGTGCCAGCAGCTCGGGGGGGTTAGGGAGCACTGAAGCTTTCTTT	CASSSGGLGSTEAFF
TRBV6-6	.	TRBJ1-2	.	TGTGCCAGCAGATTAGGTGGGCTGAAGGGTTCGGACTATGGCTACACCTTC	CASRLGGLKGSDYGYTF
TRBV9	.	TRBJ2-3	.	TGTGCCAGCAGCGTAGGGGACTTCACAGATACGCAGTATTTT	CASSVGDFTDTQYF
TRBV5-1	.	TRBJ1-3	.	TGCGCCAGCAGAAGGGACGGTGACTCTGGAAACACCATATATTTT	CASRRDGDSGNTIYF
TRBV4-1	.	TRBJ2-1	TRBD1	TGCGCCAGCAGCCTACCTGAGGGGGCGAATGAGCGGTTCTTC	CASSLPEGANERFF
TRBV12-3/TRBV12-4	many	TRBJ2-5	TRBD2	TGTGCCAGCAGTGTGACTAGCTCAAAATGGGAGACCCAGTACTTC	CASSVTSSKWETQYF
TRBV4-1	.	TRBJ1-1	TRBD1	TGCGCCAGCAGCCAGTTGGGAAGGGGGCTCCCCTACGGTGAAGCTTTCTTT	CASSQLGRGLPYGEAFF
TRBV29-1	.	TRBJ2-3	.	TGCAGCGTTGCCGGGCTGAGCACAGATACGCAGTATTTT	CSVAGLSTDTQYF